These 21 T cell receptor beta chains originate from one sample sequenced in a study of cytomegalovirus exposure and HLA in healthy donors. The PCR used 60 Vbeta and 13 Jbeta primers. The repertoire was sequenced with immunoSEQ multiplex PCR; TCRdb's copy has only in-frame clones and lacks some. The table lists 150,000 to 200,000 clones, around 85% of them singletons. Sequenced: PBMCs. The receptor set was obtained from a man younger than 35 in good health and CMV-seronegative.

This clone showed up just a few times. The CDR3 nucleotides are TGTGCCACCAGCAGTGCACGGGACATCTGGGAAAAACTGTTTTTT. Translated, it gives CATSSARDIWEKLFF. The V and J genes are TRBV15 and TRBJ1-4; D is possibly TRBD1 (6 bases). V was trimmed by 3 bases and J by 8 bases, leaving 16 bases between them. Germline CDR1 reads LNHNV; CDR2 reads YYDKDF (reference sequence). The CDR3 is 15 amino acids.

J is TRBJ2-3 and V is TRBV28, with D possibly being TRBD1 (5 bases). Trimming pared 2 bases from V and 5 bases from J, leaving 17 bases between. From germline, CDR1 is MDHEN and CDR2 SYDVKM. This CDR3 contains 16 residues. The CDR3 region has the DNA TGTGCCAGCAGTTTACCCCCTGTGGGGCAAGGAGATACGCAGTATTTT. Translated, it gives CASSLPPVGQGDTQYF.

This chain connects TRBV9 to TRBJ1-3; possible D gene TRBD1, 5 bases. Trimming removed 4 bases at V and 0 bases at J, with 17 bases between. This CDR3 contains 17 residues. The germline V gene encodes CDR1 SGDLS and CDR2 YYNGEE. DNA of the CDR3: TGTGCCAGCAGCCCCCAGCCGACAGCGAGCTCTGGAAACACCATATATTTT. It codes for CASSPQPTASSGNTIYF.

CDR3 amino acids: CASSGLGGPPTNEKLFF. The DNA for the CDR3 is TGTGCCAGCAGTGGATTGGGAGGGCCGCCAACTAATGAAAAACTGTTTTTT. The chain joins TRBV6-1 to TRBJ1-4, with no clear D. Germline CDR1 is MNHNS and CDR2 is SASEGT. CDR3 length equals 17 residues. The ends were cut back, 4 bases at V and 0 bases at J, with 15 bases in the middle.

V is TRBV6-6 and J is TRBJ1-4; no clear D gene. V was trimmed by 2 bases and J by 4 bases, leaving 14 bases between them. The CDR3 sequence is 16 residues long. Germline V CDR1 and CDR2: MNHNY, SVGAGI (reference sequence). The CDR3 reads CASSYARSLDNEKLFF. In DNA, the CDR3 is TGTGCCAGCAGTTACGCCCGGTCCCTAGATAATGAAAAACTGTTTTTT.

This chain uses TRBV14 with TRBJ1-6; D unclear. Per germline, CDR1 SGHDN and CDR2 FVKESK. This CDR3 has 16 amino acids. V was cut by 3 bases and J by 9 bases, with 18 bases left in between. For the CDR3, the DNA is TGTGCCAGCAGCCATGAACCCACAGCGGGGTTTTCACCCCTCCACTTT. It encodes CASSHEPTAGFSPLHF.

The gene calls are TRBV18 and TRBJ1-6, with TRBD1 identical over 8 bases. J lost 7 bases, V lost 1 base, and 9 bases had no gene match. Germline V gives CDR1 KGHSH, CDR2 LQKENI. This CDR3 comprises 17 residues. The CDR3 protein is CASSPLGAGGENSPLHF. In DNA form, the CDR3 reads TGTGCCAGCTCACCACTAGGGGCAGGGGGCGAGAATTCACCCCTCCACTTT.

The chain carries TRBV9 and TRBJ2-7, with 9 bases lining up with TRBD2. V dropped 0 bases and J dropped 0; count of bases not matched to a gene: 4. The CDR3 has 16 residues. Looked up from germline, CDR1 is SGDLS and CDR2 is YYNGEE. The CDR3 DNA sequence: TGTGCCAGCAGCGTAGGTCCTAGCGGGAACTCCTACGAGCAGTACTTC. Protein sequence: CASSVGPSGNSYEQYF.

CDR3 sequence (DNA): TGTGCCACCAGCAGAGATGTGCGGCAAGAGACCCAGTACTTC. Its protein product is CATSRDVRQETQYF. V is TRBV15 and J is TRBJ2-5; unclear D gene. Trimming removed 0 bases from V and 2 bases from J, with 7 bases in between. Germline CDR1 reads LNHNV; CDR2 reads YYDKDF (reference sequence). The CDR3 loop spans 14 amino acids.

The chain uses TRBV25-1 and TRBJ2-3; TRBD2 might be the D (6 bases). The CDR3 is 15 amino acids. The V gene's germline CDR1 is MGHDK and CDR2 SYGVNS. V gave up 4 bases and J gave up 6 bases, with 17 bases separating them. CDR3 bases: TGTGCCAGCAGTGGGCGTCAGGCGAGCGGGGATACGCAGTATTTT. Translation gives CASSGRQASGDTQYF. The full variable domain, rest sourced from reference TRBV25-1 and TRBJ2-3, is EADIYQTPRYLVIGTGKKITLECSQTMGHDKMYWYQQDPGMELHLIHYSYGVNSTEKGDLSSESTVSRIRTEHFPLTLESARPSHTSQYLCASSGRQASGDTQYFGPGTRLTVL.

The chain employs TRBV18 and TRBJ2-5; 7 nucleotides align to TRBD1. Germline V gene lookup returns CDR1 KGHSH and CDR2 LQKENI. CDR3 length: 14 residues. Trimming took 0 bases from V and 3 from J; bases not matched to a gene: 1. CDR3 nucleotides: TGTGCCAGCTCACCACCGACAGGGAAAGAGACCCAGTACTTC. This translates into CASSPPTGKETQYF.

The rearrangement links TRBV6-6 to TRBJ1-2; no clear D gene. The CDR3 spans 16 residues. V was shortened by 4 bases and J by 4 bases, with 19 bases between the two germline ends. The germline V gene encodes CDR1 MNHNY and CDR2 SVGAGI (reference sequence). CDR3 bases: TGTGCCAGCAGTTCATCTAGACCCCGTGAAGCCTATGGCTACACCTTC. The encoded protein is CASSSSRPREAYGYTF.

The rearrangement joins TRBV27 to TRBJ2-6, with D possibly TRBD2 on 6 matching bases. Trimming pared 5 bases from V and 4 bases from J, leaving 12 bases between. Per germline, CDR1 MNHEY and CDR2 SMNVEV (reference sequence). This CDR3 contains 15 residues. The CDR3 region has the DNA TGTGCCAGCAGTAGGAGGGACTTCGGGGCCAACGTCCTGACTTTC. Amino acids: CASSRRDFGANVLTF.

J is TRBJ2-3 and V is TRBV5-3, with 11 positions matching TRBD2. TRBV5-3 is identified as an open reading frame with a role that is uncertain. V gave up 2 bases and J gave up 6 bases; unmatched junction bases: 17. This CDR3 comprises 19 residues. This CDR3 is CARSLALAGASRGIDTQYF. The CDR3 nucleotides are TGTGCCAGAAGCTTAGCACTAGCGGGGGCTTCGCGTGGGATTGATACGCAGTATTTT.

The gene calls are TRBV7-8 and TRBJ1-2, with TRBD1 matching over 10 bases. Trimming cost V 3 bases and J 8 bases; bases outside gene matches: 9. The CDR3 covers 15 residues. Germline CDR1 reads SGHVS; CDR2 reads FQNEAQ. In nucleotides, the CDR3 is TGTGCCAGCAGCTTGGGTCGGGACAGGGGCCGCGGCTACACCTTC. The encoded protein is CASSLGRDRGRGYTF.

The chain is built from TRBV7-9 and TRBJ1-2; D ambiguous. This CDR3 is built from 14 residues. Deletions cut 5 bases from V and 2 bases from J, with 12 bases between. Germline V lookup: CDR1 SEHNR, CDR2 FQNEAQ (reference sequence). The CDR3 loop reads CASSSSGVNYGYTF. CDR3 coding DNA: TGTGCCAGCAGCAGCTCGGGTGTGAACTATGGCTACACCTTC.

The rearrangement joins TRBV7-3 to TRBJ2-5; unclear D gene. The CDR3 loop spans 13 amino acids. The germline V and J ends were trimmed by 5 bases and 2 bases, with 9 bases remaining between them. Germline lookup yields CDR1 SGHTA and CDR2 FQGTGA. CDR3 DNA sequence: TGTGCCAGCAGCGGCATAGCTCAAGAGACCCAGTACTTC. Translating gives CASSGIAQETQYF.

This clone came up a few times. The gene calls are TRBV5-1 and TRBJ2-3; TRBD2 matches 11 bases. CDR3 length: 17 residues. Germline CDR1 reads SGHRS; CDR2 reads YFSETQ. V was clipped by 0 bases and J by 6 bases; unmatched bases: 9. The CDR3 reads CASSLEPSGGPLDTQYF. In DNA, the CDR3 is TGCGCCAGCAGCTTGGAACCTAGCGGGGGGCCCCTGGATACGCAGTATTTT. The full variable domain, in which reference TRBV5-1 and TRBJ2-3 provide the parts outside the CDR3, is KAGVTQTPRYLIKTRGQQVTLSCSPISGHRSVSWYQQTPGQGLQFLFEYFSETQRNKGNFPGRFSGRQFSNSRSEMNVSTLELGDSALYLCASSLEPSGGPLDTQYFGPGTRLTVL.

This chain links TRBV6-5 with TRBJ2-7; 9 bases map to TRBD1. The V segment lost 6 bases and the J segment 4 bases; nucleotides outside the gene matches: 10. Germline CDR1 is MNHEY and CDR2 is SVGAGI. The CDR3 runs to 15 residues. CDR3 amino acids: CASRDPGQGFYEQYF. The CDR3 nucleotides are TGTGCCAGCAGGGACCCTGGACAGGGGTTTTACGAGCAGTACTTC.

This chain connects TRBV5-1 to TRBJ2-7; D possibly corresponds to TRBD1 (5 bases). Trimming left V 4 bases short and J 5 bases short, with 13 bases between. The CDR3 is 13 amino acids. Germline CDR1 SGHRS, CDR2 YFSETQ. CDR3 coding DNA: TGCGCCAGCAGCCCCCGACAGAGCAACGAGCAGTACTTC. This encodes CASSPRQSNEQYF.

The chain uses TRBV5-4 and TRBJ2-5; TRBD2 aligns across 8 bases. This CDR3 region has 13 residues. J was trimmed by 4 bases and V by 4 bases; bases with no gene match: 3. The germline V gene encodes CDR1 SGHNT and CDR2 YYREEE (reference sequence). CDR3 in DNA: TGTGCCAGCAGCCCGGGGGGGGTAGAGACCCAGTACTTC. This codes for CASSPGGVETQYF. Variable domain in full (rest from reference TRBV5-4 and TRBJ2-5): ETGVTQSPTHLIKTRGQQVTLRCSSQSGHNTVSWYQQALGQGPQFIFQYYREEENGRGNFPPRFSGLQFPNYSSELNVNALELDDSALYLCASSPGGVETQYFGPGTRLLVL.